The 5 T cell receptor beta chains in this list originate from one sample, sequenced in a study of T cells after posttransplantation cyclophosphamide. Sequencing used immunoSEQ multiplex PCR; TCRdb keeps in-frame clones, though not all of them. Here the sample spans fewer than 60,000 clones, roughly 94% being singletons. Sequenced input: PBMCs. The receptors were gathered from a woman aged 25 to 45 in good health and a related stem cell transplant donor.

The chain joins TRBV2 to TRBJ2-7; 11 positions match TRBD2. CDR1 and CDR2 (germline): SNHLY, FYNNEI. The V segment lost 6 bases and the J segment 1 base; nucleotides outside the gene matches: 5. This CDR3 spans 15 amino acids. CDR3 protein: CASSGSGGGSYEQYF. The CDR3 DNA is TGTGCCAGCAGCGGTAGCGGGGGGGGGTCCTACGAGCAGTACTTC.

The rearrangement uses TRBV18 and TRBJ2-5; 7 bases are shared with TRBD1. With the DNA end fitting TRBJ2-7 better, the J assignment may be wrong. CDR3 length equals 15 residues. The germline CDR1 and CDR2 sequences are KGHSH and LQKENI. This CDR3 reads CASSPEGAVGYEQYF. Here the CDR3 DNA reads TGTGCCAGCTCACCCGAGGGGGCAGTGGGGTACGAGCAGTACTTC.

As DNA, the CDR3 is TGTGCCAGTAGAGAGACAGGGGGCAGTTACGAGCAGTACTTC. The encoded protein is CASRETGGSYEQYF. The chain uses TRBV19 and TRBJ2-7; 10 bases map to TRBD1. V dropped 6 bases and J dropped 4; count of bases not matched to a gene: 6. The germline V gene has CDR1 LNHDA and CDR2 SQIVND (reference sequence). This CDR3 has 14 residues.

This clone has just one count. This chain uses TRBV2 with TRBJ2-1, with D maybe TRBD1 (6 bases). The CDR3 is 13 amino acids. The V end lost 4 bases, the J end lost 4 bases, and 8 bases lay between the germline ends. Germline V CDR1 and CDR2: SNHLY, FYNNEI. The CDR3 bases are TGTGCCAGCAGTGGACAGGAATACAATGAGCAGTTCTTC. Translation: CASSGQEYNEQFF.

The V and J genes are TRBV18 and TRBJ1-1; TRBD1 aligns across 11 bases. J was trimmed by 8 bases and V by 0 bases; bases with no gene match: 5. Per germline, CDR1 KGHSH and CDR2 LQKENI. The CDR3 runs to 15 residues. The CDR3 sequence is CASSPPSGTGGEAFF. CDR3 sequence (DNA): TGTGCCAGCTCACCACCGAGCGGGACAGGGGGAGAAGCTTTCTTT.